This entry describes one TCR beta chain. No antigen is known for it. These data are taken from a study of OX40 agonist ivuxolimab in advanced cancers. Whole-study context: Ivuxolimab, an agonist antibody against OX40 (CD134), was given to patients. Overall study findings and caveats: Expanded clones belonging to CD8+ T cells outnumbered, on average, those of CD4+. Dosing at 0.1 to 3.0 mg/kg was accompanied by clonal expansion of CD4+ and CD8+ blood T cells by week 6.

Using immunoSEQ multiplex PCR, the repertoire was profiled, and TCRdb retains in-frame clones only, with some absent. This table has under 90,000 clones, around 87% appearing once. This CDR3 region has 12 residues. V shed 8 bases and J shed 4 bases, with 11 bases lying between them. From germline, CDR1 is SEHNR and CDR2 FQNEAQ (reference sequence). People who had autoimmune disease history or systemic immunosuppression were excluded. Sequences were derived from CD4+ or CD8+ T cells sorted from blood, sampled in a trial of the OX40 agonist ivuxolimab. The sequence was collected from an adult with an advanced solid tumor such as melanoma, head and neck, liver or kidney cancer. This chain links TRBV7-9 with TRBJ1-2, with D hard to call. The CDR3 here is CASALGSYGYTF. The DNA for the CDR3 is TGTGCCAGCGCCCTAGGGAGCTATGGCTACACCTTC. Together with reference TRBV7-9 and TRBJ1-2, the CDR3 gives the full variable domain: DTGVSQNPRHKITKRGQNVTFRCDPISEHNRLYWYRQTLGQGPEFLTYFQNEAQLEKSRLLSDRFSAERPKGSFSTLEIQRTEQGDSAMYLCASALGSYGYTFGSGTRLTVV.